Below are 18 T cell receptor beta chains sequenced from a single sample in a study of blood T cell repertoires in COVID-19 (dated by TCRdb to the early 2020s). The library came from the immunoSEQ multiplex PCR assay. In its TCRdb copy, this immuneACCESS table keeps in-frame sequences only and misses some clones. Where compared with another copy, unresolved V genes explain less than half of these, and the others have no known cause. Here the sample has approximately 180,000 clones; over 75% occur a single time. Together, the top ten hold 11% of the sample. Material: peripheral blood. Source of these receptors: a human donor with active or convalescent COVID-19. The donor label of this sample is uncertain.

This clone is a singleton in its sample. The CDR3 reads CASSRQVSGANVLTF. CDR3 sequence (DNA): TGTGCCAGCAGTAGACAGGTCTCTGGGGCCAACGTCCTGACTTTC. This rearrangement joins TRBV6-5 to TRBJ2-6; the D gene is possibly TRBD1 (6 bases). Germline V gene lookup returns CDR1 MNHEY and CDR2 SVGAGI. CDR3 size: 15 residues. The V and J ends lost 5 bases and 0 bases respectively, with 8 bases between them.

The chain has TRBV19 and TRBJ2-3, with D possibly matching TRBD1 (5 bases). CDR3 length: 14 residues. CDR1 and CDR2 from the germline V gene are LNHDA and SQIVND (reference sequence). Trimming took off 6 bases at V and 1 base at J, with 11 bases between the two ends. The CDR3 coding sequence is TGTGCCAGTAGCAGGGCTTACCGCACAGATACGCAGTATTTT. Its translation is CASSRAYRTDTQYF. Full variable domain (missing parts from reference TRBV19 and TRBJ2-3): DGGITQSPKYLFRKEGQNVTLSCEQNLNHDAMYWYRQDPGQGLRLIYYSQIVNDFQKGDIAEGYSVSREKKESFPLTVTSAQKNPTAFYLCASSRAYRTDTQYFGPGTRLTVL.

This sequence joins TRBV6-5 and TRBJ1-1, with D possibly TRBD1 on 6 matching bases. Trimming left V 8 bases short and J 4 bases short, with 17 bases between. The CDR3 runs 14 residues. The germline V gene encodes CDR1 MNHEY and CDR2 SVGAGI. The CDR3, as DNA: TGTGCCAGCCGTATCCTCAGGGGTGGCACTGAAGCTTTCTTT. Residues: CASRILRGGTEAFF.

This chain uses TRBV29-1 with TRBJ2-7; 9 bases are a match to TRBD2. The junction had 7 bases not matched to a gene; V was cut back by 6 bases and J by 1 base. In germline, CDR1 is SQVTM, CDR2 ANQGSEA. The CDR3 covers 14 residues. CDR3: CSVASGKPSYEQYF. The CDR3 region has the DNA TGCAGCGTAGCTAGCGGGAAACCGTCCTACGAGCAGTACTTC.

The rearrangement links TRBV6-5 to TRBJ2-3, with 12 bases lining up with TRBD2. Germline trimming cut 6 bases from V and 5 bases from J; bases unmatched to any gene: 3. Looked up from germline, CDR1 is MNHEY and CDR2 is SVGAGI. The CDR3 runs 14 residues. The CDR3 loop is CASRTSGGVDTQYF. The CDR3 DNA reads TGTGCCAGCAGGACTAGCGGGGGTGTAGATACGCAGTATTTT.

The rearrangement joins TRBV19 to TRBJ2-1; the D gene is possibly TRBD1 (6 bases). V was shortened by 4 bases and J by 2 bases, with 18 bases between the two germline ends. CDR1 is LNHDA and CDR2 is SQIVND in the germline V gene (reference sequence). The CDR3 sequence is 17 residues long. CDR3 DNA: TGTGCCAGTAGTAGCCTACCAGGGGAAGGAACCTACAATGAGCAGTTCTTC. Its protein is CASSSLPGEGTYNEQFF.

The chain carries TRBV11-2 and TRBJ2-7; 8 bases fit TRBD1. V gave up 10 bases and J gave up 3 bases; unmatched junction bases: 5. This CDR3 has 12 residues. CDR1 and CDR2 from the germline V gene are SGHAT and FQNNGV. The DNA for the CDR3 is TGTGCCACAGGTACAGGGGGCTACGAGCAGTACTTC. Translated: CATGTGGYEQYF. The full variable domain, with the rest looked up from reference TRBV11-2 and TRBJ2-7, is EAGVAQSPRYKIIEKRQSVAFWCNPISGHATLYWYQQILGQGPKLLIQFQNNGVVDDSQLPKDRFSAERLKGVDSTLKIQPAKLEDSAVYLCATGTGGYEQYFGPGTRLTVT.

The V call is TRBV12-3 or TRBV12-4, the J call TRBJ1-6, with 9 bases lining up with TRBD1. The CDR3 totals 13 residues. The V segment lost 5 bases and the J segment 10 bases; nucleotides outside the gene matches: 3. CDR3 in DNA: TGTGCCAGCAGTAGACAGGGGGAATCACCCCTCCACTTT. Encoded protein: CASSRQGESPLHF.

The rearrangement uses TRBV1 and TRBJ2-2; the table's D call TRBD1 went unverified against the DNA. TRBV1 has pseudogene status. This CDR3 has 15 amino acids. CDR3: CTSAHRGPNTGELFF. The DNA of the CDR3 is TGCACCAGCGCCCACAGGGGGCCGAACACCGGGGAGCTGTTTTTT.

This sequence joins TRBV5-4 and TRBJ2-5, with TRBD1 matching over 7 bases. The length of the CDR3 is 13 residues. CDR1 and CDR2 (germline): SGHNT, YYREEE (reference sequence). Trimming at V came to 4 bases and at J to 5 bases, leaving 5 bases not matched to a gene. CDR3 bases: TGTGCCAGCAGCACCGGGACAGTGGAGACCCAGTACTTC. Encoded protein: CASSTGTVETQYF. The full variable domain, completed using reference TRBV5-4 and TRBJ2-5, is ETGVTQSPTHLIKTRGQQVTLRCSSQSGHNTVSWYQQALGQGPQFIFQYYREEENGRGNFPPRFSGLQFPNYSSELNVNALELDDSALYLCASSTGTVETQYFGPGTRLLVL.

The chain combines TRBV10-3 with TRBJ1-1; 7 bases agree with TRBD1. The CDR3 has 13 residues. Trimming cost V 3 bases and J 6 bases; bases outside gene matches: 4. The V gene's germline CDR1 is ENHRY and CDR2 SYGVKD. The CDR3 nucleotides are TGTGCCATCAGTGACAGGGGGAAGGCTGAAGCTTTCTTT. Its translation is CAISDRGKAEAFF.

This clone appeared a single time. The CDR3 DNA is TGTGCCAGCAGCCGGGTGAACAATGAGCAGTTCTTC. The encoded protein is CASSRVNNEQFF. The J gene is TRBJ2-1, the V gene TRBV12-3 or TRBV12-4; D not certain. The length of the CDR3 is 12 residues. Trimming pared 6 bases from V and 5 bases from J, leaving 8 bases between.

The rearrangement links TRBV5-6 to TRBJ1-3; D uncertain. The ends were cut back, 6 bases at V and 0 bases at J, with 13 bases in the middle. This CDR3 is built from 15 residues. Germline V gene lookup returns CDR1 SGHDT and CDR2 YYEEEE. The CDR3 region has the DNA TGTGCCAGCACCTTTTTTGGAGGCTCTGGAAACACCATATATTTT. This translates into CASTFFGGSGNTIYF.

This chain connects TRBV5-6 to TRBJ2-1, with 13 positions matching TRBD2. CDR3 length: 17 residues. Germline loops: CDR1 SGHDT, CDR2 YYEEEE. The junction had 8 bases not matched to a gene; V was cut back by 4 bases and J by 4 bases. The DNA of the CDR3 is TGTGCCAGCAGCCCCGGGGGGGGACTAGCGGGGTACAATGAGCAGTTCTTC. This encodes CASSPGGGLAGYNEQFF.

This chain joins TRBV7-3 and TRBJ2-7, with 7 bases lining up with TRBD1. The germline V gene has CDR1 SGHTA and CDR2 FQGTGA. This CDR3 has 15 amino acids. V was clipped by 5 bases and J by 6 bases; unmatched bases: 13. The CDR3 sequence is CASSTSGTVRGEQYF. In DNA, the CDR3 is TGTGCCAGCAGCACCTCCGGGACAGTGCGTGGCGAGCAGTACTTC.

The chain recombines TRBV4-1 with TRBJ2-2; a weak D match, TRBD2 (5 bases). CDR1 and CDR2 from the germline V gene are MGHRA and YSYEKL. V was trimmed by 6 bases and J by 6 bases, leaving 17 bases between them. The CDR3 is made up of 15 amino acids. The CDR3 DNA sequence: TGCGCCAGCAGGCACCCGGGAAGGTCGGCCGGGGAGCTGTTTTTT. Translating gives CASRHPGRSAGELFF.

CDR3 sequence: CASRFEGGPSEQYF. The CDR3, as DNA: TGTGCCAGCCGGTTTGAGGGAGGTCCATCCGAGCAGTACTTC. The rearrangement uses TRBV3-1 (or the pseudogene TRBV3-2) and TRBJ2-7; TRBD2 might be the D (6 bases). V was trimmed by 8 bases and J by 6 bases, leaving 20 bases between them. Germline CDR1 LGHDT, CDR2 YNNKEL (reference sequence). CDR3 length: 14 residues.

The chain's CDR3 is CASTRDRGQPQHF. The CDR3 region has the DNA TGTGCCAGCACCAGAGACAGGGGTCAGCCCCAGCATTTT. This chain connects TRBV6-5 to TRBJ1-5; 8 nucleotides match TRBD1. CDR1 and CDR2 from the germline V gene are MNHEY and SVGAGI. Losses at the gene ends were 7 bases for V and 6 bases for J; bases not matched to a gene: 5. The CDR3 has 13 residues.